This T cell receptor beta chain was identified in a study of T-cell reconstitution after alpha-beta-depleted transplantation in children. This clonotype appeared many times. The length of the CDR3 is 14 residues. Between the trimmed V and J ends, which lost 5 bases and 8 bases, there was a span of 18 bases. TCRbeta library construction was performed incorporating unique molecular identifiers. Each CDR3 protein gets one entry after TCRdb re-called the PCR reads with MiXCR. The sample contains about 110,000 distinct CDR3 sequences, around 10% of which appear only once. This sequence joins TRBV12-3 or TRBV12-4 and TRBJ1-2; D is perhaps TRBD1 (5 bases). Sequenced material: PBMCs from the stem cell graft donor, taken from the stem cell graft. This TCR was recovered from a human donor who donated a stem cell graft to a child with acute lymphoblastic leukemia. CDR3 coding DNA: TGTGCCAGCAGTACGGGACCCCCCGCAGTGGGCTACACCTTC. Protein product: CASSTGPPAVGYTF.